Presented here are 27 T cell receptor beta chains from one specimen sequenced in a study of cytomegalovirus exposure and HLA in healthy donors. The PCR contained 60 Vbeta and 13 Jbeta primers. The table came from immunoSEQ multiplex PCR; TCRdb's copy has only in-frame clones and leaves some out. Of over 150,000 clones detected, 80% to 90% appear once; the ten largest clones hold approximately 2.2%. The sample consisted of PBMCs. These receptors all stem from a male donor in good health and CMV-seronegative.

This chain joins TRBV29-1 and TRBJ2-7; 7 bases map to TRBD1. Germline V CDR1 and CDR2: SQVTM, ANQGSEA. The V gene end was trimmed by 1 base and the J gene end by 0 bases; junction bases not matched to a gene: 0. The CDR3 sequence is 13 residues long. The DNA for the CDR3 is TGCAGCGTTGAAGGGGACAGCTCCTACGAGCAGTACTTC. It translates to CSVEGDSSYEQYF.

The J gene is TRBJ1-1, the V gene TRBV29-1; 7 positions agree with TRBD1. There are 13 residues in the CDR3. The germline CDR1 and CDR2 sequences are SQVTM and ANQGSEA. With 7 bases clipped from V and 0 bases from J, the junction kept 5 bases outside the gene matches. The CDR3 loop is CSADRGLNTEAFF. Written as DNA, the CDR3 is TGCAGCGCTGATAGGGGGCTGAACACTGAAGCTTTCTTT.

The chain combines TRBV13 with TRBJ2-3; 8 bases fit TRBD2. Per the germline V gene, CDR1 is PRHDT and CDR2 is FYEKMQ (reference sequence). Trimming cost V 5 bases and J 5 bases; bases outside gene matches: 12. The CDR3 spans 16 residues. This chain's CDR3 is CASSRVAGGWRDTQYF. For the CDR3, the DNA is TGTGCCAGCAGCCGCGTGGCGGGAGGATGGCGAGATACGCAGTATTTT.

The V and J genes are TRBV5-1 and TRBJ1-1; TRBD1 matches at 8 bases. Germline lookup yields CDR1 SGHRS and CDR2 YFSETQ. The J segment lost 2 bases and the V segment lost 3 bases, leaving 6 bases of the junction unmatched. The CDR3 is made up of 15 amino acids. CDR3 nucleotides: TGCGCCAGCAGCTCTTGGACAGGGTCCAACACTGAAGCTTTCTTT. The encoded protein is CASSSWTGSNTEAFF.

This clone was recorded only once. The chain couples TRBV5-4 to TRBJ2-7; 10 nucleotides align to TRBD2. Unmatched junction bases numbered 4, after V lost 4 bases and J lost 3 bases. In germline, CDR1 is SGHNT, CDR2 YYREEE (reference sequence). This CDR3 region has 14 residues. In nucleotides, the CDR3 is TGTGCCAGCAGCCCCGGGACTAGCGTCTACGAGCAGTACTTC. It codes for CASSPGTSVYEQYF.

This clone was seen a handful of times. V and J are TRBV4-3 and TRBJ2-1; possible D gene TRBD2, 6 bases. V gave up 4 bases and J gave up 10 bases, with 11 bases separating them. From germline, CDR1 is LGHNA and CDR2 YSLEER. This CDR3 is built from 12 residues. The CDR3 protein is CASSLTRGEQFF. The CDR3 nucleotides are TGCGCCAGCAGCCTGACGCGGGGCGAGCAGTTCTTC.

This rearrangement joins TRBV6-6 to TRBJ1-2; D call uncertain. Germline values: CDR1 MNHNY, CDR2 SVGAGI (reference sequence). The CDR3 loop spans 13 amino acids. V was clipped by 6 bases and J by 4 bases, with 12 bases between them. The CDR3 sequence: CASSPEEGYGYTF. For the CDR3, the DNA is TGTGCCAGCAGCCCAGAGGAGGGCTATGGCTACACCTTC.

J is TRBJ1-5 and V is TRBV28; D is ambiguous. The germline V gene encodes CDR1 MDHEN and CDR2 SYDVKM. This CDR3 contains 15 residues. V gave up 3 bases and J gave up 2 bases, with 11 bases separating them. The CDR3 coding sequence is TGTGCCAGCAGTTTGATGGGCCCTGGCAATCAGCCCCAGCATTTT. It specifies CASSLMGPGNQPQHF.

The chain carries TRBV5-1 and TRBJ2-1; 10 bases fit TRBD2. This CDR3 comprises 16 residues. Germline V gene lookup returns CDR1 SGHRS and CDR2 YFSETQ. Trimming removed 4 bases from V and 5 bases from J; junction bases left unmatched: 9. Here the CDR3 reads CASSKILAGPDNEQFF. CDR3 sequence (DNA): TGCGCCAGCAGCAAGATACTAGCGGGGCCCGACAATGAGCAGTTCTTC. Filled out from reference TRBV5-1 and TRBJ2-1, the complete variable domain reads KAGVTQTPRYLIKTRGQQVTLSCSPISGHRSVSWYQQTPGQGLQFLFEYFSETQRNKGNFPGRFSGRQFSNSRSEMNVSTLELGDSALYLCASSKILAGPDNEQFFGPGTRLTVL.

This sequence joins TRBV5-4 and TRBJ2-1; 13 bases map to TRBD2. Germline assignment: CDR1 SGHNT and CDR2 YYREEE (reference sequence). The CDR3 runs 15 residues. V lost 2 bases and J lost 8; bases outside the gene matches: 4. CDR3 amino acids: CASSLLAGGGDEQFF. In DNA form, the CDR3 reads TGTGCCAGCAGCTTACTAGCGGGGGGGGGTGATGAGCAGTTCTTC.

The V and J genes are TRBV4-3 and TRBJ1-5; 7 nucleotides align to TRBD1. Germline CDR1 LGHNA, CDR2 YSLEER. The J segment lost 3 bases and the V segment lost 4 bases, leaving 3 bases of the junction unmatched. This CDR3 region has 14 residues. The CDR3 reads CASSLGTVNQPQHF. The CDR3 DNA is TGCGCCAGCAGCCTCGGGACAGTCAATCAGCCCCAGCATTTT.

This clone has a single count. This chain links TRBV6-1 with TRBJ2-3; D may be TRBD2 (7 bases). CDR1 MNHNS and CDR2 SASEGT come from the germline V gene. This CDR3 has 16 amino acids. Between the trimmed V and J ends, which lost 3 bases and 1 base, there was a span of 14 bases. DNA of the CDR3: TGTGCCAGCAGTGAGGGGCAGGGGAGGGGCACAGATACGCAGTATTTT. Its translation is CASSEGQGRGTDTQYF.

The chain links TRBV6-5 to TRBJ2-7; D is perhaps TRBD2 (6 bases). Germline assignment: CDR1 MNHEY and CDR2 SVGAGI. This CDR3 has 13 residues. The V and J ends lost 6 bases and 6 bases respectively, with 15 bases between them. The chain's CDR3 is CASRPQGGGEQYF. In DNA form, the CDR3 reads TGTGCCAGCAGGCCCCAGGGAGGAGGCGAGCAGTACTTC.

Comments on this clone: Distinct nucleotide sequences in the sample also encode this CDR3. CDR3 amino acids: CASSALAGGTDTQYF. The CDR3 DNA sequence: TGTGCCAGCAGTGCACTAGCGGGAGGCACAGATACGCAGTATTTT. The V and J genes are TRBV6-1 and TRBJ2-3, with 11 bases fitting TRBD2. After removal of 4 bases from V and 1 base from J, the junction contained 1 base not matched to a gene. The CDR3 is 15 amino acids. From germline, CDR1 is MNHNS and CDR2 SASEGT.

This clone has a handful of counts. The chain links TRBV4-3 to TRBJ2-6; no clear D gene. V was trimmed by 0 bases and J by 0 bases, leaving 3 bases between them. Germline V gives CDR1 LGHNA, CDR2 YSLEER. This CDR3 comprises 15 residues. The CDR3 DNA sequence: TGCGCCAGCAGCCAAGACAACTCTGGGGCCAACGTCCTGACTTTC. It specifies CASSQDNSGANVLTF.

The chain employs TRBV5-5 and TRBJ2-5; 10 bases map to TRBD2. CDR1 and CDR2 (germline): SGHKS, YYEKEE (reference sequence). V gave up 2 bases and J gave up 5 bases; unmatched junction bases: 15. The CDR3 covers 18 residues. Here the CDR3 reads CASSFPVGSGRLSETQYF. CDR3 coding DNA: TGTGCCAGCAGCTTCCCAGTAGGTAGCGGGAGGCTCAGTGAGACCCAGTACTTC.

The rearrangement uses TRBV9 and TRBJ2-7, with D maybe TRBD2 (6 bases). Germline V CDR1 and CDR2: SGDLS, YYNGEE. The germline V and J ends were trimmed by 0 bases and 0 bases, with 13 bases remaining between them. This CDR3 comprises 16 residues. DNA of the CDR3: TGTGCCAGCAGCGTAGAAGCAGGGACTTCCTCCTACGAGCAGTACTTC. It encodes CASSVEAGTSSYEQYF.

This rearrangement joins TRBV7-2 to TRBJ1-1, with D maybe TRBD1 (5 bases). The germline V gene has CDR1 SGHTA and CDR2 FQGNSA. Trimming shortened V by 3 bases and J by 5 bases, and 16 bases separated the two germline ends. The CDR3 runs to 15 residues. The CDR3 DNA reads TGTGCCAGCAGCTTCGAAAGGTTCAGGGTTACTGAAGCTTTCTTT. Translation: CASSFERFRVTEAFF. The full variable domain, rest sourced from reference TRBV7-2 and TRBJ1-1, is GAGVSQSPSNKVTEKGKDVELRCDPISGHTALYWYRQSLGQGLEFLIYFQGNSAPDKSGLPSDRFSAERTGGSVSTLTIQRTQQEDSAVYLCASSFERFRVTEAFFGQGTRLTVV.

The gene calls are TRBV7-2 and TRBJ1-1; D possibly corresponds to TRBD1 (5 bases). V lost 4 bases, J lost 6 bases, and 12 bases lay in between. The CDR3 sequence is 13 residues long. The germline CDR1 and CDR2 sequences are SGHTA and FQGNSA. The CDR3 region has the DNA TGTGCCAGCAGCTGGGGCCTGGGCCCTGAAGCTTTCTTT. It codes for CASSWGLGPEAFF.

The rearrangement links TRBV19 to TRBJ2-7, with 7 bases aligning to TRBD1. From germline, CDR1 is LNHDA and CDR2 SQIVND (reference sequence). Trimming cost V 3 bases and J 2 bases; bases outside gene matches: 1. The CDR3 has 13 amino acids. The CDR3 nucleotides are TGTGCCAGTAGTATCCAGGGGGCCTACGAGCAGTACTTC. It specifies CASSIQGAYEQYF.

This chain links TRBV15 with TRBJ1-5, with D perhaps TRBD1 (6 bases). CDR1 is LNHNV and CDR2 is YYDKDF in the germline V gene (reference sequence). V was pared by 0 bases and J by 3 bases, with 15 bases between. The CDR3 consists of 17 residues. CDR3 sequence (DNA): TGTGCCACCAGCAGAGATGTAGTAAGGACAGACAATCAGCCCCAGCATTTT. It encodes CATSRDVVRTDNQPQHF.

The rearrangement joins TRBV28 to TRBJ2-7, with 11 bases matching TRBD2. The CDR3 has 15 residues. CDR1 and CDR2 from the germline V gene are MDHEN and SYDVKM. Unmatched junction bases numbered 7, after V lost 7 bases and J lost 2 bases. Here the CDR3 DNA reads TGTGCCAGCACCCAGACTAGCGGGGTGGCCTACGAGCAGTACTTC. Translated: CASTQTSGVAYEQYF.

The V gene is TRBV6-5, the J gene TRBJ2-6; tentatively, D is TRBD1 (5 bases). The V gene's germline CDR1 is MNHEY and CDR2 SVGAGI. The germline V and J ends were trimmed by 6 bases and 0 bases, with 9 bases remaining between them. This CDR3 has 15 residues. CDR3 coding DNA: TGTGCCAGCAGACAGGTATTCTCTGGGGCCAACGTCCTGACTTTC. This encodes CASRQVFSGANVLTF.

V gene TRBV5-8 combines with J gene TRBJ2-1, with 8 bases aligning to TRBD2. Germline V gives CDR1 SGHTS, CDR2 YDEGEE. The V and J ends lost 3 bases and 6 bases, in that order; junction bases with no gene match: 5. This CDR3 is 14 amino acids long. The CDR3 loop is CASSSTGTSNEQFF. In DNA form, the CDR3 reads TGTGCCAGCAGCTCGACCGGGACTAGCAATGAGCAGTTCTTC. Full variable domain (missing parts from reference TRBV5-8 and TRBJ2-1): EAGVTQSPTHLIKTRGQQATLRCSPISGHTSVYWYQQALGLGLQFLLWYDEGEERNRGNFPPRFSGRQFPNYSSELNVNALELEDSALYLCASSSTGTSNEQFFGPGTRLTVL.

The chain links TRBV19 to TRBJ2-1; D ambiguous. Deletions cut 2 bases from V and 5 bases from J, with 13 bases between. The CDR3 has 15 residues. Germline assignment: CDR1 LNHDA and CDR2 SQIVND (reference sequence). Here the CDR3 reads CASSIRSVSNNEQFF. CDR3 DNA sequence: TGTGCCAGTAGTATAAGGTCGGTTAGCAACAATGAGCAGTTCTTC.

The CDR3 DNA sequence: TGTGCCTGGAGTTGGGAGACAGGGACGAGAAACACCATATATTTT. Its protein is CAWSWETGTRNTIYF. The rearrangement uses TRBV30 and TRBJ1-3; 7 bases fit TRBD1. The V gene's germline CDR1 is GTSNPN and CDR2 SVGIG (reference sequence). Trimming removed 2 bases from V and 5 bases from J; junction bases left unmatched: 9. The CDR3 loop spans 15 amino acids.

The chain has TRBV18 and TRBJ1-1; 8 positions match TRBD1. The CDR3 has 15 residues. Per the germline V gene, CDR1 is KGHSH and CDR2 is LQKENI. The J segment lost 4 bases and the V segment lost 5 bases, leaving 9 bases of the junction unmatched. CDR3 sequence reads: CASSAGGAEVTEAFF. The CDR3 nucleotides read TGTGCCAGCTCAGCAGGGGGCGCAGAGGTCACTGAAGCTTTCTTT.